The 26 T cell receptor beta chains below all came from one sample that was sequenced in a study of OX40 agonist ivuxolimab in advanced cancers. Using immunoSEQ multiplex PCR, the repertoire was profiled, and TCRdb retains in-frame clones only, with some absent. The data show 8,500 to 13,000 clones, around 80% seen once. The sequences come from CD4+ or CD8+ T cells sorted from blood, collected in a trial of the OX40 agonist ivuxolimab. The receptors stem from an adult with an advanced solid tumor such as melanoma, head and neck, liver or kidney cancer.

The J gene is TRBJ2-5, the V gene TRBV6-6, with 7 bases identical to TRBD1. The V and J ends lost 1 base and 2 bases, in that order; junction bases with no gene match: 1. Germline V gene sequence: CDR1 MNHNY, CDR2 SVGAGI (reference sequence). The CDR3 runs to 14 residues. Here the CDR3 DNA reads TGTGCCAGCAGTTACTTGACAGGGCAAGAGACCCAGTACTTC. Its translation: CASSYLTGQETQYF.

This clone showed up just once. V and J are TRBV27 and TRBJ2-3, with 7 bases lining up with TRBD2. Trimming at V came to 3 bases and at J to 6 bases, leaving 6 bases not matched to a gene. The CDR3 runs 14 residues. The germline CDR1 and CDR2 sequences are MNHEY and SMNVEV (reference sequence). CDR3 nucleotides: TGTGCCAGCAGTTTTGGACTAGGTGATGATACGCAGTATTTT. It translates to CASSFGLGDDTQYF.

The chain employs TRBV7-3 and TRBJ2-1; 8 nucleotides align to TRBD1. From germline, CDR1 is SGHTA and CDR2 FQGTGA. Trimming at V came to 4 bases and at J to 0 bases, leaving 2 bases not matched to a gene. This CDR3 comprises 15 residues. DNA for the CDR3: TGTGCCAGCAGCTGGGGGACAGGCTCCTACAATGAGCAGTTCTTC. Its translation: CASSWGTGSYNEQFF. Filled out from reference TRBV7-3 and TRBJ2-1, the complete variable domain reads GAGVSQTPSNKVTEKGKYVELRCDPISGHTALYWYRQSLGQGPEFLIYFQGTGAADDSGLPNDRFFAVRPEGSVSTLKIQRTERGDSAVYLCASSWGTGSYNEQFFGPGTRLTVL.

CDR3 nucleotide sequence: TGTGCCAGCAGCCCAGGGGACCGGCTGGGCACTGAAGCTTTCTTT. Translating gives CASSPGDRLGTEAFF. This sequence joins TRBV11-2 and TRBJ1-1; D possibly corresponds to TRBD1 (6 bases). The CDR3 spans 15 residues. Trimming removed 5 bases from V and 4 bases from J, with 17 bases in between. Per the germline V gene, CDR1 is SGHAT and CDR2 is FQNNGV.

V is TRBV16 and J is TRBJ1-4; TRBD1 agrees at 8 bases. Germline CDR1 and CDR2: KGHSY and FQNENV. This CDR3 has 14 residues. Trimming removed 2 bases from V and 8 bases from J; junction bases left unmatched: 4. The CDR3 reads CASSQQGAREKLFF. The CDR3 DNA sequence: TGTGCCAGCAGCCAACAGGGGGCAAGAGAAAAACTGTTTTTT. Looking up the rest from reference TRBV16 and TRBJ1-4 gives the full variable domain: GEEVAQTPKHLVRGEGQKAKLYCAPIKGHSYVFWYQQVLKNEFKFLISFQNENVFDETGMPKERFSAKCLPNSPCSLEIQATKLEDSAVYFCASSQQGAREKLFFGSGTQLSVL.

Sample share makes this clone medium-sized. The chain combines TRBV6-5 with TRBJ1-1; D is perhaps TRBD1 (5 bases). Germline-derived CDR1 and CDR2 are MNHEY and SVGAGI. The ends were cut back, 5 bases at V and 7 bases at J, with 14 bases in the middle. This CDR3 comprises 13 residues. The CDR3 coding sequence is TGTGCCAGCAGTCTGTTTCAGGGATTTGAAGCTTTCTTT. Its protein is CASSLFQGFEAFF.

The chain joins TRBV2 to TRBJ1-5; D is uncertain. The CDR3 is 17 residues long. The ends were cut back, 7 bases at V and 3 bases at J, with 22 bases in the middle. The V gene's germline CDR1 is SNHLY and CDR2 FYNNEI. CDR3 region: CASNLRRTTRDNQPQHF. CDR3 nucleotides: TGTGCCAGCAACCTACGAAGGACCACTAGAGACAATCAGCCCCAGCATTTT.

The chain is built from TRBV4-2 and TRBJ1-1; D possibly corresponds to TRBD1 (6 bases). The CDR3 extends over 16 amino acids. V dropped 0 bases and J dropped 6 bases, with 17 bases sitting between them. CDR1 and CDR2 from the germline V gene are LGHNA and YNFKEQ. The CDR3: CASSQEEGHGNAEAFF. CDR3 nucleotide sequence: TGTGCCAGCAGCCAAGAAGAGGGACATGGAAACGCTGAAGCTTTCTTT.

CDR3 bases: TGTGCCAGCAGCGCGGGACAGGGCAAGAATGAGCAGTTCTTC. Translated, it gives CASSAGQGKNEQFF. The J gene is TRBJ2-1, the V gene TRBV11-2, with 9 nucleotides matching TRBD1. The V and J ends lost 5 bases and 7 bases, in that order; junction bases with no gene match: 6. The CDR3 loop spans 14 amino acids. Germline lookup yields CDR1 SGHAT and CDR2 FQNNGV. Combining the CDR3 with reference TRBV11-2 and TRBJ2-1 gives the whole variable domain EAGVAQSPRYKIIEKRQSVAFWCNPISGHATLYWYQQILGQGPKLLIQFQNNGVVDDSQLPKDRFSAERLKGVDSTLKIQPAKLEDSAVYLCASSAGQGKNEQFFGPGTRLTVL.

The chain uses TRBV11-2 and TRBJ2-7; 8 bases line up with TRBD2. Germline V gene data show CDR1 as SGHAT and CDR2 as FQNNGV. V dropped 4 bases and J dropped 7; count of bases not matched to a gene: 15. This CDR3 contains 16 residues. CDR3 DNA sequence: TGTGCCAGCAGCTACAAGCGGGAGTGGGGTCGGGGGGAGCAGTACTTC. This encodes CASSYKREWGRGEQYF.

V gene TRBV23-1 combines with J gene TRBJ2-1, with D possibly matching TRBD1 (6 bases). Being an ORF, TRBV23-1 has a function that is uncertain. V lost 4 bases and J 5 bases, leaving 24 bases between the germline ends. CDR3 length equals 18 residues. This CDR3 is CASSRQPINRTENNEQFF. The CDR3 coding sequence is TGCGCCAGCAGTCGCCAACCCATTAACCGGACAGAAAACAATGAGCAGTTCTTC.

The V call is TRBV6-5, the J call TRBJ2-7; 8 bases map to TRBD1. Losses at the gene ends were 8 bases for V and 2 bases for J; bases not matched to a gene: 8. The germline CDR1 and CDR2 sequences are MNHEY and SVGAGI. CDR3 length equals 14 residues. CDR3 protein: CASSGTGATYEQYF. CDR3 DNA: TGTGCCAGCTCCGGGACAGGCGCTACCTACGAGCAGTACTTC.

The chain couples TRBV2 to TRBJ1-2; TRBD1 agrees at 8 bases. Per the germline V gene, CDR1 is SNHLY and CDR2 is FYNNEI. The V gene end was trimmed by 9 bases and the J gene end by 0 bases; junction bases not matched to a gene: 6. The CDR3 is 14 amino acids. Here the CDR3 DNA reads TGTGCCAGAATGACAGGGGAGGCTAACTATGGCTACACCTTC. Translated, it gives CARMTGEANYGYTF.

This chain joins TRBV19 and TRBJ2-7, with 9 bases fitting TRBD1. Trimming took 0 bases from V and 5 from J; bases not matched to a gene: 5. Germline CDR1 is LNHDA and CDR2 is SQIVND (reference sequence). This CDR3 contains 15 residues. The DNA for the CDR3 is TGTGCCAGTAGTATAGATGGGACAGGGTGGAACGAGCAGTACTTC. This sequence encodes CASSIDGTGWNEQYF. The complete variable domain, with remaining parts taken from reference TRBV19 and TRBJ2-7, reads DGGITQSPKYLFRKEGQNVTLSCEQNLNHDAMYWYRQDPGQGLRLIYYSQIVNDFQKGDIAEGYSVSREKKESFPLTVTSAQKNPTAFYLCASSIDGTGWNEQYFGPGTRLTVT.

V usage is TRBV2 and J usage is TRBJ1-1; 10 bases are shared with TRBD1. V was clipped by 8 bases and J by 1 base; unmatched bases: 10. The CDR3 has 16 residues. Germline V gene sequence: CDR1 SNHLY, CDR2 FYNNEI. CDR3 DNA: TGTGCCAGCGGCCGGGACAGGGGAATGGGGAACACTGAAGCTTTCTTT. Amino acid sequence: CASGRDRGMGNTEAFF.

The chain carries TRBV5-5 and TRBJ1-1; no firm D call. CDR1 and CDR2 (germline): SGHKS, YYEKEE (reference sequence). The CDR3 runs 14 residues. Trimming removed 0 bases at V and 7 bases at J, with 13 bases between. For the CDR3, the DNA is TGTGCCAGCAGCTTGGCCCAGACGGGGTTTGAAGCTTTCTTT. This gives the protein CASSLAQTGFEAFF.

This clone was observed a few times. The gene calls are TRBV30 and TRBJ1-5; TRBD1 matches 8 bases. V lost 1 base and J lost 6; bases outside the gene matches: 5. The CDR3 runs 14 residues. The V gene's germline CDR1 is GTSNPN and CDR2 SVGIG (reference sequence). The CDR3 DNA follows: TGTGCCTGGAGTGCAGGACAGGGTCGTCAGCCCCAGCATTTT. It is translated as CAWSAGQGRQPQHF.

This clone was seen only once. V gene TRBV5-1 combines with J gene TRBJ1-1; 9 bases align to TRBD1. The CDR3 spans 14 residues. The ends lost 3 bases at V and 3 bases at J; junction bases unmatched: 3. From germline, CDR1 is SGHRS and CDR2 YFSETQ. Written as DNA, the CDR3 is TGCGCCAGCAGCTCCGGACAGGGGTACACTGAAGCTTTCTTT. Translating gives CASSSGQGYTEAFF.

For this clone: The junction shows a germline mismatch at one end, possibly a read error. The chain links TRBV7-7 to TRBJ2-7; 7 bases map to TRBD1. The germline CDR1 and CDR2 sequences are SSHAT and FNYEAQ (reference sequence). This CDR3 contains 13 residues. CDR3 loop: CASSSGQYYEQYF. CDR3 DNA sequence: TGTGCTAGCAGCTCGGGACAGTACTACGAGCAGTACTTC.

On this clone itself: At one boundary the junction diverges from the germline segment, which might be a read error. The rearrangement uses TRBV7-7 and TRBJ2-1; D may be TRBD2 (6 bases). The CDR3 runs 15 residues. Germline V gene data show CDR1 as SSHAT and CDR2 as FNYEAQ (reference sequence). The CDR3 nucleotides read TGTGCTAGCAGCTTAGTCGGGGGTTCATACAATGAGCAGTTCTTC. This gives the protein CASSLVGGSYNEQFF.

The chain recombines TRBV4-1 with TRBJ1-1; D might be TRBD1 (5 bases). V gave up 1 base and J gave up 3 bases, with 21 bases separating them. CDR3 size: 18 residues. Germline V gene lookup returns CDR1 MGHRA and CDR2 YSYEKL. The CDR3 DNA reads TGCGCCAGCAGCCAAGGACCCCGCGCGATTGGGGGAGACACTGAAGCTTTCTTT. Translating it yields CASSQGPRAIGGDTEAFF.

This chain uses TRBV27 with TRBJ2-1, with D possibly TRBD1 on 6 matching bases. Looked up from germline, CDR1 is MNHEY and CDR2 is SMNVEV (reference sequence). Between the trimmed V and J ends, which lost 1 base and 4 bases, there was a span of 11 bases. CDR3 size: 15 residues. The CDR3 loop reads CASSLFDGTYNEQFF. CDR3 in DNA: TGTGCCAGCAGTTTATTTGACGGGACATACAATGAGCAGTTCTTC.

The chain employs TRBV29-1 and TRBJ1-1; D possibly corresponds to TRBD1 (5 bases). The CDR3 length is 15 residues. V was trimmed by 4 bases and J by 2 bases, leaving 17 bases between them. Germline-derived CDR1 and CDR2 are SQVTM and ANQGSEA. The CDR3 loop reads CSVGGGQGPNTEAFF. CDR3 coding DNA: TGCAGCGTTGGGGGTGGGCAGGGACCTAACACTGAAGCTTTCTTT. Supplemented by reference TRBV29-1 and TRBJ1-1, the full variable domain reads SAVISQKPSRDICQRGTSLTIQCQVDSQVTMMFWYRQQPGQSLTLIATANQGSEATYESGFVIDKFPISRPNLTFSTLTVSNMSPEDSSIYLCSVGGGQGPNTEAFFGQGTRLTVV.

The chain recombines TRBV4-2 with TRBJ2-7, with D hard to call. V was pared by 0 bases and J by 4 bases, with 4 bases between. The CDR3 runs 12 residues. Germline CDR1 is LGHNA and CDR2 is YNFKEQ. The CDR3 spells CASSQDQYEQYF. The CDR3 DNA reads as TGTGCCAGCAGCCAAGACCAATACGAGCAGTACTTC.

V usage is TRBV5-1 and J usage is TRBJ1-2, with 9 positions matching TRBD1. CDR1 is SGHRS, CDR2 YFSETQ, per germline. With 4 bases clipped from V and 8 bases from J, the junction kept 12 bases outside the gene matches. The CDR3 has 15 amino acids. CDR3 nucleotides: TGCGCCAGCAGCGGTGAACAGGGGGCACTAGGGGGCTACACCTTC. Its protein is CASSGEQGALGGYTF.

V is TRBV11-2 and J is TRBJ2-7, with 10 bases that match TRBD1. J gave up 5 bases and V 1 base, and 8 bases lay outside the gene matches. The V gene's germline CDR1 is SGHAT and CDR2 FQNNGV. CDR3 size: 16 residues. CDR3 sequence: CASSLVAGTGVNEQYF. The CDR3 DNA reads TGTGCCAGCAGCTTAGTTGCCGGGACAGGGGTTAACGAGCAGTACTTC.